The clone carrying this T cell receptor beta chain was observed once. Its antigen is unknown. Data came from immunoSEQ multiplex PCR; TCRdb stores just in-frame clones and leaves some out. Among over 100,000 clones listed, over 75% were seen once. The data are from a study of cytomegalovirus exposure and HLA in healthy donors. The overall study: In a later analysis, it was reported that the 110 or so validation repertoires had been produced on the same platform as the 550 to 700 repertoires belonging to the first cohort.

Study outcomes and limitations: Cytomegalovirus status was reportedly diagnosed by the classifier with high specificity and sensitivity.

Germline loops: CDR1 SGHAT, CDR2 FQDESV (reference sequence). V shed 4 bases and J 0 bases; nucleotides not matched to a gene: 7. This CDR3 is 16 amino acids long. Specimen: PBMCs. The chain is built from TRBV11-1 and TRBJ2-7; 9 nucleotides line up with TRBD2. This TCR was sampled from a woman under 30 in good health and CMV-seropositive. Here the CDR3 DNA reads TGTGCCAGCAGCTCGGAGGATAGCGGGAGCTCCTACGAGCAGTACTTC. Its protein product is CASSSEDSGSSYEQYF.